This TCR beta chain was obtained from a study of T cell responses to AZD1222 COVID-19 vaccine. This CDR3 spans 16 amino acids. V lost 1 base and J lost 1, with 11 bases in between. Germline CDR1 is SGHVS and CDR2 is FNYEAQ. Generated by immunoSEQ multiplex PCR, the TCRdb table keeps only in-frame clones and is missing some. The data contain 140,000 or so clones, 89% of them seen just once; the ten biggest clones take up approximately 4.5%. The source material was peripheral blood, sampled on day 0 of AZD1222 vaccination. The TCR comes from an adult in good health. This chain joins TRBV7-6 and TRBJ1-5; TRBD1 is a possible D gene (5 bases). This CDR3 is CASSLGGGASNQPQHF. The CDR3 DNA is TGTGCCAGCAGCTTAGGGGGTGGGGCAAGCAATCAGCCCCAGCATTTT.